A selection of T cell receptor beta chains follows, all from one sample in a study of blood T cell repertoires in COVID-19. Sequenced by immunoSEQ multiplex PCR; TCRdb stores in-frame clones only, minus some. The sample lists approximately 60,000 clones, about nine tenths occurring once. The sequencing sample was made of peripheral blood. The origin of the receptors is a man aged 50-60 years with active COVID-19. Each CDR3 is given with its conserved first and last residue. The D gene is left open where the match is weak. Part of the rows lack a size; the others show once, few, many or a class for expanded clones.

j_call v_call clone_size d_call cdr3_nt cdr3_aa
TRBJ1-4 TRBV24-1 . TRBD1 TGTGCCACCAGTGATGAGGGACAGGGTACTGAAAAACTGTTTTTT CATSDEGQGTEKLFF
TRBJ1-6 TRBV6-5 . . TGTGCCAGCAGTTCCGGGACTGATGGTGGGTCACCCCTCCACTTT CASSSGTDGGSPLHF
TRBJ2-7 TRBV28 . . TGTGCCAGCAGTTTAAAAGGGGTTTTCTCCTACGAGCAGTACTTC CASSLKGVFSYEQYF
TRBJ1-1 TRBV28 once . TGTGCCACCGACTCCTTGAACACTGAAGCTTTCTTT CATDSLNTEAFF
TRBJ2-7 TRBV5-1 . . TGCGCCAGCAGCCTGGCGCTAGCCAGCTCCTACGAGCAGTACTTC CASSLALASSYEQYF
TRBJ2-1 TRBV11-2 . TRBD2 TGTGCCAGCAGCCCATGGCCACTAGCGGGAGGGCCCGGTGAGCAGTTCTTC CASSPWPLAGGPGEQFF
TRBJ1-6 TRBV19 . . TGTGCCAGTAGACAATCGGACAGCTATAATTCACCCCTCCACTTT CASRQSDSYNSPLHF
TRBJ2-1 TRBV1 . . TGCACCAGCAGCCCGGGGGCGGGAGGGGAGCAGTTCTTC CTSSPGAGGEQFF
TRBJ1-4 TRBV6-4 . . TGTGCCAGCAGTGACTCGAGCGGAGGGAGAACTAATGAAAAACTGTTTTTT CASSDSSGGRTNEKLFF
TRBJ2-7 TRBV27 . TRBD2 TGTGCCAGCACCCGTTTGGCGAGCGGGAGCTCCTACGAGCAGTACTTC CASTRLASGSSYEQYF
TRBJ2-7 TRBV7-9 . . TGTGCCAGCAGCTTAGGATGGGGGGATAACAACGAGCAGTACTTC CASSLGWGDNNEQYF
TRBJ2-1 TRBV7-2 . . TGTGCCAGCAGCTTGAGACTAGAGGGTTACAATGAGCAGTTCTTC CASSLRLEGYNEQFF
TRBJ2-1 TRBV7-8 once . TGTGCCAGCAGCTTAGACGACCGAGACAGGCAGTTCTTC CASSLDDRDRQFF
TRBJ2-1 TRBV15 . . TGTGCCACCAGCAGAGACAGGTTACCTTACAATGAGCAGTTCTTC CATSRDRLPYNEQFF
TRBJ1-3 TRBV9 . . TGTGCCAGCAGCCCCAACAGGGTAGCGTATGGAAACACCATATATTTT CASSPNRVAYGNTIYF
TRBJ2-3 TRBV27 . TRBD2 TGTGCCAGCAGTTTAGGAGCGGGGGGGCAAGATACGCAGTATTTT CASSLGAGGQDTQYF
TRBJ1-3 TRBV6-5 . . TGTGCCAGCGGCAAGGGGGTGGGAAACACCATATATTTT CASGKGVGNTIYF
TRBJ2-4 TRBV21-1 once . TGTGCCAGCAGCCCGAAGACAGGGTCGGCCAAAAACATTCAGTACTTC CASSPKTGSAKNIQYF
TRBJ2-1 TRBV5-6 . TRBD1 TGTGCCAGCAGCAGGGGACAGGGTCCCTACAATGAGCAGTTCTTC CASSRGQGPYNEQFF
TRBJ2-2 TRBV7-3 . . TGTGCCAGCAGCCCAGGGAACACCGGGGAGCTGTTTTTT CASSPGNTGELFF
TRBJ2-1 TRBV7-8 . TRBD2 TGTGCCAGCAGCTTCGGCGGGGGCTACAATGAGCAGTTCTTC CASSFGGGYNEQFF
TRBJ2-3 TRBV27 . . TGTGCCAGCAGTTTAGGCGTTGGGACTTCTCCCCAGTATTTT CASSLGVGTSPQYF
TRBJ2-3 TRBV7-3 . . TGTGCCAGCAGCTTATACGGACTCCGCACAGATACGCAGTATTTT CASSLYGLRTDTQYF
TRBJ2-3 TRBV4-2 . TRBD2 TGTGCCAGCAGCCAAGTTGGTCGGGAGGGGTTTGGGACAGATACGCAGTATTTT CASSQVGREGFGTDTQYF
TRBJ2-1 TRBV18 . . TGTGCCAGCTCACCGTATATAGGGGACAATGAGCAGTTCTTC CASSPYIGDNEQFF
TRBJ2-6 TRBV5-8 . TRBD1 TGTGCCAGCAGCCTAACAGGGGCTGGGGCCAACGTCCTGACTTTC CASSLTGAGANVLTF
TRBJ1-1 TRBV5-1 . . TGCGCCAGCAGCTTGGAGTCCCGGGGTACTGAAGCTTTCTTT CASSLESRGTEAFF
TRBJ2-5 TRBV7-2 . TRBD1 TGTGCCAGCAGCGGACAGGGGGCCCAAGAGACCCAGTACTTC CASSGQGAQETQYF
TRBJ2-3 TRBV18 . TRBD2 TGTGCCAGCTCACCACCTGGACGGGAGGGCACAGATACGCAGTATTTT CASSPPGREGTDTQYF
TRBJ2-1 TRBV7-2 . TRBD2 TGTGCCAGCAGCCTTAGCGGGGGGGCCCTCAATGAGCAGTTCTTC CASSLSGGALNEQFF